The 12 T cell receptor beta chains listed next were all sequenced from one sample in a study of long-term antiretroviral therapy in people with HIV. They ran version v3.0 of the immunoSEQ assay at survey level. TCRdb's table, derived via immunoSEQ multiplex PCR, lists solely in-frame clones and lacks some. This repertoire shows some 33,000 clones, more than 65% found once; its top ten account for under 7.5%. Here the sequenced sample was unsorted PBMCs, taken 0.6 years after starting antiretroviral therapy. These receptors came from a man aged 18 to 29 with HIV.

Only one count was recorded for this clone. CDR3 in DNA: TGTGCCAGCAGCGACTGGGGGGCCCAGAGCACAGATACGCAGTATTTT. Its translation is CASSDWGAQSTDTQYF. The chain joins TRBV14 to TRBJ2-3; D assignment may be TRBD1 or TRBD2 (6 bases each). Deletions cut 5 bases from V and 0 bases from J, with 15 bases between. CDR3 length equals 16 residues. CDR1 is SGHDN and CDR2 is FVKESK in the germline V gene.

The sample holds a few counts of this clone. The V call is TRBV29-1, the J call TRBJ1-2; D gene unclear. Looked up from germline, CDR1 is SQVTM and CDR2 is ANQGSEA. Deletions cut 1 base from V and 4 bases from J, with 4 bases between. The length of the CDR3 is 11 residues. CDR3 residues: CSVEGAYGYTF. Written as DNA, the CDR3 is TGCAGCGTTGAAGGGGCCTATGGCTACACCTTC. The whole variable domain, filled in from reference TRBV29-1 and TRBJ1-2, reads SAVISQKPSRDICQRGTSLTIQCQVDSQVTMMFWYRQQPGQSLTLIATANQGSEATYESGFVIDKFPISRPNLTFSTLTVSNMSPEDSSIYLCSVEGAYGYTFGSGTRLTVV.

The chain is built from TRBV5-6 and TRBJ2-7, with 7 bases fitting TRBD1. V lost 4 bases to trimming and J lost 2 bases; unmatched junction nucleotides: 9. This CDR3 is built from 15 residues. From germline, CDR1 is SGHDT and CDR2 YYEEEE. DNA for the CDR3: TGTGCCAGCAGCCAATGGACAGGCCGACCCTACGAGCAGTACTTC. Translating it yields CASSQWTGRPYEQYF.

The V and J genes are TRBV9 and TRBJ1-4; tentative D call: TRBD1 (5 bases). The CDR3 sequence is 15 residues long. Trimming left V 3 bases short and J 7 bases short, with 16 bases between. Germline V CDR1 and CDR2: SGDLS, YYNGEE. CDR3 loop: CASSAEGSWREKLFF. CDR3 nucleotide sequence: TGTGCCAGCAGCGCGGAGGGGAGTTGGCGTGAAAAACTGTTTTTT.

This clone showed up just once. The chain is built from TRBV28 and TRBJ2-3; TRBD2 matches at 7 bases. The CDR3 is 15 amino acids. The V gene's germline CDR1 is MDHEN and CDR2 SYDVKM. The V gene end was trimmed by 8 bases and the J gene end by 0 bases; junction bases not matched to a gene: 8. The CDR3 DNA is TGTGCCAGCCGTAATAGCGGGCTTAGCACAGATACGCAGTATTTT. It specifies CASRNSGLSTDTQYF.

This chain uses TRBV15 with TRBJ1-1; 11 nucleotides agree with TRBD1. With 3 bases clipped from V and 10 bases from J, the junction kept 4 bases outside the gene matches. This CDR3 spans 13 amino acids. Looked up from germline, CDR1 is LNHNV and CDR2 is YYDKDF (reference sequence). This CDR3 is CATSSGTGGRAFF. Written as DNA, the CDR3 is TGTGCCACCAGCAGCGGGACAGGGGGTCGAGCTTTCTTT.

This sequence joins TRBV28 and TRBJ2-7; the match to TRBD2 covers 12 bases. Per germline, CDR1 MDHEN and CDR2 SYDVKM. V gave up 8 bases and J gave up 6 bases; unmatched junction bases: 8. This CDR3 region has 14 residues. The CDR3 spells CASGTLAGGPEQYF. The DNA of the CDR3 is TGTGCCAGCGGAACCCTAGCGGGAGGGCCCGAGCAGTACTTC. The full variable domain, rest sourced from reference TRBV28 and TRBJ2-7, is DVKVTQSSRYLVKRTGEKVFLECVQDMDHENMFWYRQDPGLGLRLIYFSYDVKMKEKGDIPEGYSVSREKKERFSLILESASTNQTSMYLCASGTLAGGPEQYFGPGTRLTVT.

V usage is TRBV28 and J usage is TRBJ2-2, with 8 bases lining up with TRBD1. With V trimmed by 3 bases and J by 7 bases, 7 bases remained unmatched. The CDR3 runs 15 residues. Germline CDR1 reads MDHEN; CDR2 reads SYDVKM. This CDR3 reads CASSFWQGAGGELFF. The CDR3 nucleotides are TGTGCCAGCAGTTTCTGGCAGGGGGCCGGCGGGGAGCTGTTTTTT.

The CDR3 DNA reads as TGTGCCAGCAGCTTGGCGGGCGGTTTCACAGATACGCAGTATTTT. Translated, it gives CASSLAGGFTDTQYF. V usage is TRBV5-7 and J usage is TRBJ2-3; D call uncertain. TRBV5-7 is an ORF for which the function is uncertain. The CDR3 is made up of 15 amino acids. Trimming shortened V by 0 bases and J by 2 bases, and 10 bases separated the two germline ends.

This chain uses TRBV10-3 with TRBJ2-5; 8 positions agree with TRBD2. Looked up from germline, CDR1 is ENHRY and CDR2 is SYGVKD. This CDR3 is built from 15 residues. J was trimmed by 4 bases and V by 10 bases; bases with no gene match: 14. The CDR3 nucleotides read TGTGCCACACTAAGCCCCTCCCTAGCGGGAGAGACCCAGTACTTC. The encoded protein is CATLSPSLAGETQYF.

The chain uses TRBV29-1 and TRBJ2-1; 12 bases are shared with TRBD2. There are 16 residues in the CDR3. The germline V gene encodes CDR1 SQVTM and CDR2 ANQGSEA. After removal of 1 base from V and 7 bases from J, the junction contained 8 bases not matched to a gene. CDR3 amino acids: CSVEGLAGGPGNEQFF. CDR3 coding DNA: TGCAGCGTTGAAGGGCTAGCGGGAGGGCCGGGGAATGAGCAGTTCTTC.

This chain links TRBV5-6 with TRBJ1-1, with D possibly matching TRBD1 (5 bases). The germline V gene encodes CDR1 SGHDT and CDR2 YYEEEE. This CDR3 comprises 14 residues. Trimming pared 6 bases from V and 1 base from J, leaving 13 bases between. CDR3 nucleotides: TGTGCCAGCAATACGGACGGGGGGAACACTGAAGCTTTCTTT. It codes for CASNTDGGNTEAFF. The full variable domain, rest sourced from reference TRBV5-6 and TRBJ1-1, is DAGVTQSPTHLIKTRGQQVTLRCSPKSGHDTVSWYQQALGQGPQFIFQYYEEEERQRGNFPDRFSGHQFPNYSSELNVNALLLGDSALYLCASNTDGGNTEAFFGQGTRLTVV.